This T cell receptor beta chain was sequenced in a study of blood T cell repertoires in COVID-19. Using immunoSEQ multiplex PCR, the repertoire was profiled, and TCRdb retains in-frame clones only, with some absent. Here the sample spans about 110,000 clones, approximately 88% being singletons. The CDR3 contains 15 residues. The V gene lost 7 bases and the J gene lost 7 bases, with 19 bases spanning the gap. Germline-derived CDR1 and CDR2 are MNHNY and SVGAGI (reference sequence). Input material: peripheral blood. This TCR was sampled from a human donor in a cohort sampled during active COVID-19. This sequence joins TRBV6-6 and TRBJ2-2; D is unresolved. CDR3 nucleotide sequence: TGTGCCAGCACCACCCCAGGATTGACCCTCGGGGAGCTGTTTTTT. Translated: CASTTPGLTLGELFF.